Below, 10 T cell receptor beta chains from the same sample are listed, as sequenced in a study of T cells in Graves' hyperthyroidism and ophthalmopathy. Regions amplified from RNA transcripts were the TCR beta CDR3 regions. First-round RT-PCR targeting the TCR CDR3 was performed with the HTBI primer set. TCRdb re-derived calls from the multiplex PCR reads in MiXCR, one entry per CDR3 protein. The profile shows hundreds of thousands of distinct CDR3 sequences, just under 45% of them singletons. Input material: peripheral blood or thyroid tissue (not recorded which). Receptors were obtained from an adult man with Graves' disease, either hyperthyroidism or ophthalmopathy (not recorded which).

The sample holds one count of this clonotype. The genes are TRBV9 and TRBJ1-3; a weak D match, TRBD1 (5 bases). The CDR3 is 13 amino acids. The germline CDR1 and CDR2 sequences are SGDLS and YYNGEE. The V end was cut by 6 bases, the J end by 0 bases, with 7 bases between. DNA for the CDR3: TGTGCCAGCACTCAGGGCTCTGGAAACACCATATATTTT. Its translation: CASTQGSGNTIYF.

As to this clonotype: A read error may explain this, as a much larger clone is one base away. The DNA of the CDR3 is TGTGCCAGCAGAGCAGCACTTTCGAACACTGAAGCTTTCTTT. The encoded protein is CASRAALSNTEAFF. The chain has TRBV24-1 and TRBJ1-1; D is undetermined. V shed 11 bases and J shed 1 base, with 16 bases lying between them. Germline V gives CDR1 KGHDR, CDR2 SFDVKD. The CDR3 extends over 14 amino acids.

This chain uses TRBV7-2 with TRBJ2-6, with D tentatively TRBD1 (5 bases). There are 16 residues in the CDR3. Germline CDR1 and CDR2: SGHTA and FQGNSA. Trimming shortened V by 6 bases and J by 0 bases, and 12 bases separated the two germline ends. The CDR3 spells CASRGPLVSGANVLTF. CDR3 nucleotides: TGTGCCAGCAGGGGGCCTCTGGTCTCTGGGGCCAACGTCCTGACTTTC.

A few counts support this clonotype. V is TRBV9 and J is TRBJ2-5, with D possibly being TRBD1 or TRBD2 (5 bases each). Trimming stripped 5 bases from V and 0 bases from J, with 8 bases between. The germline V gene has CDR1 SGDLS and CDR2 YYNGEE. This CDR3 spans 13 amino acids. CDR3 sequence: CASRGRYQETQYF. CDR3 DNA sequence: TGTGCCAGCAGGGGACGGTACCAAGAGACCCAGTACTTC.

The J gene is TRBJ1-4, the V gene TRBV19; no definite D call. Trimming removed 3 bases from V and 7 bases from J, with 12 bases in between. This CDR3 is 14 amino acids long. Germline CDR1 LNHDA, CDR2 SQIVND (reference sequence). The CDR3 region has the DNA TGTGCCAGTAGTATGCGATACGGGAGTGAAAAACTGTTTTTT. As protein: CASSMRYGSEKLFF.

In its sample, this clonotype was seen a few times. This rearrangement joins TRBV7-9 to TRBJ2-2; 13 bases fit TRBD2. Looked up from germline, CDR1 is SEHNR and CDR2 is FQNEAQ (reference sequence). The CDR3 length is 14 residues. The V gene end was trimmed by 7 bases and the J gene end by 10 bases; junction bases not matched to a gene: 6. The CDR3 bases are TGTGCCAGCATCGGGACTAGCGGGGAGGCGGAGCTGTTTTTT. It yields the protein CASIGTSGEAELFF. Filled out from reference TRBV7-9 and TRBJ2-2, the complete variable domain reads DTGVSQNPRHKITKRGQNVTFRCDPISEHNRLYWYRQTLGQGPEFLTYFQNEAQLEKSRLLSDRFSAERPKGSFSTLEIQRTEQGDSAMYLCASIGTSGEAELFFGEGSRLTVL.

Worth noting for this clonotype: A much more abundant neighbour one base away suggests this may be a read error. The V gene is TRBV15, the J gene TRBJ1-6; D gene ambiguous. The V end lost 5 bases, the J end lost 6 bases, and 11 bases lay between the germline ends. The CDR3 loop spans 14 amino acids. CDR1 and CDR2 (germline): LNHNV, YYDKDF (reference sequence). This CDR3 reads CATSGPAPNSPLHF. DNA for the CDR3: TGTGCCACCAGCGGGCCGGCTCCTAATTCACCCCTCCACTTT.

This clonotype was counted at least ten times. The DNA of the CDR3 is TGCAGCGGAGGGGGGACTGAAGCTTTCTTT. As protein: CSGGGTEAFF. The genes are TRBV29-1 and TRBJ1-1; the D gene is possibly TRBD1 (6 bases). The CDR3 covers 10 residues. Germline CDR1 is SQVTM and CDR2 is ANQGSEA. V was clipped by 7 bases and J by 5 bases, with 8 bases between them.

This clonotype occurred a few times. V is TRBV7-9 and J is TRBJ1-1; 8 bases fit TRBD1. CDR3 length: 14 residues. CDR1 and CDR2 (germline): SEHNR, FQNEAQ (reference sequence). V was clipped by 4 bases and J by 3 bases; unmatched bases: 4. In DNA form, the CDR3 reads TGTGCCAGCAGCTCAACAGGGGGGGACACTGAAGCTTTCTTT. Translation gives CASSSTGGDTEAFF. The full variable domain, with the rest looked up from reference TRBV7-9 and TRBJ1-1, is DTGVSQNPRHKITKRGQNVTFRCDPISEHNRLYWYRQTLGQGPEFLTYFQNEAQLEKSRLLSDRFSAERPKGSFSTLEIQRTEQGDSAMYLCASSSTGGDTEAFFGQGTRLTVV.

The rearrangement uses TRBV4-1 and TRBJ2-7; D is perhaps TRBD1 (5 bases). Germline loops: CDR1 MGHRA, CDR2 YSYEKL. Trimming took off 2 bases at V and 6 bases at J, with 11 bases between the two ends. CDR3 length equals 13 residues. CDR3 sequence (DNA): TGCGCCAGCAGCCAATCGCAGGGTCCCGAGCAGTACTTC. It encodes CASSQSQGPEQYF.